This TCR beta chain was documented in a study of beta chain features in type 1 diabetes. Whole-study results and caveats: Researchers could not determine here whether HLA type influences TCRB rearrangement.

This clone was counted at least ten times. Its antigen is not known. The germline CDR1 and CDR2 sequences are SGDLS and YYNGEE. The V end was cut by 5 bases, the J end by 8 bases, with 14 bases between. The CDR3 sequence is 13 residues long. Expressed TCRB transcripts were sequenced because the isolated RNA had all been reverse transcribed beforehand. Deep immunoSEQ sequencing covered naive, central memory and regulatory T cell samples. Sequenced by immunoSEQ multiplex PCR; TCRdb stores in-frame clones only, minus some. The table records fewer than 650,000 clones, 15% to 19% of them present only once. The chain links TRBV9 to TRBJ2-4; D unclear. This sequence originates from a man aged 18 to 30 in good health. The specimen sequenced was naive CD4+ T cells from blood. Here the CDR3 reads CASSRNTADIQYF. The CDR3, as DNA: TGTGCCAGCAGTAGGAATACCGCGGACATTCAGTACTTC. Using reference TRBV9 and TRBJ2-4 for the parts outside the CDR3, the full variable domain is DSGVTQTPKHLITATGQRVTLRCSPRSGDLSVYWYQQSLDQGLQFLIQYYNGEERAKGNILERFSAQQFPDLHSELNLSSLELGDSALYFCASSRNTADIQYFGAGTRLSVL.